Below, 5 T cell receptor beta chains from the same sample are listed, as sequenced in a study of T cells in Graves' hyperthyroidism and ophthalmopathy. Amplification targeted TCR beta CDR3 regions from RNA transcripts. In the first-round RT-PCR of the TCR CDR3, the HTBI primer set was used. In TCRdb, the multiplex PCR reads were re-called with MiXCR into one record per CDR3 protein. The sample has hundreds of thousands of distinct CDR3 sequences, roughly an eighth seen once; the top ten hold around 9.2%. Specimen: blood. The origin of the receptors is a woman between 18 and 29 years old with Graves' hyperthyroidism.

In its sample, this clonotype was seen once. The V gene is TRBV6-2 or TRBV6-3, the J gene TRBJ1-6; 9 nucleotides agree with TRBD1. Trimming at V came to 6 bases and at J to 7 bases, leaving 1 base not matched to a gene. Looked up from germline, CDR1 is MNHEY and CDR2 is SVGEGT. The CDR3 is 13 residues long. CDR3: CASRGTGNSPLHF. The CDR3 nucleotides read TGTGCCAGCAGGGGGACAGGGAATTCACCCCTCCACTTT.

This clonotype has at least ten counts. The V and J genes are TRBV11-1 and TRBJ2-1; D unresolved. The CDR3 has 14 amino acids. CDR1 is SGHAT and CDR2 is FQDESV in the germline V gene (reference sequence). V lost 5 bases and J lost 4, with 12 bases in between. The DNA for the CDR3 is TGTGCCAGCAGCGTCAGCGACATTTACAATGAGCAGTTCTTC. Translation gives CASSVSDIYNEQFF.

In this sample, this clonotype turned up many times. The chain joins TRBV20-1 to TRBJ2-5; D is uncertain. The CDR3 contains 13 residues. V lost 5 bases to trimming and J lost 3 bases, with 13 bases between them. Germline-derived CDR1 and CDR2 are DFQATT and SNEGSKA (reference sequence). The chain's CDR3 is CSAYGPFEETQYF. The CDR3 DNA reads as TGCAGTGCTTATGGGCCATTCGAAGAGACCCAGTACTTC.

As regards this clonotype: This may come from a read error, since a much larger clone is one base off. V gene TRBV6-1 combines with J gene TRBJ2-1; 7 bases are a match to TRBD2. This CDR3 spans 14 amino acids. The ends lost 5 bases at V and 10 bases at J; junction bases unmatched: 11. Germline V gene data show CDR1 as MNHNS and CDR2 as SASEGT. The CDR3 spells CASSPRDYPLEQFF. Written as DNA, the CDR3 is TGTGCCAGCAGTCCCCGGGACTACCCCTTGGAGCAGTTCTTC.

This clonotype occurred many times. The genes are TRBV12-3 or TRBV12-4 and TRBJ2-1; D is uncertain. V lost 1 base, J lost 5 bases, and 12 bases lay in between. This CDR3 contains 15 residues. The CDR3 DNA follows: TGTGCCAGCAGTTTAGGCCCCCTGGGTAACAATGAGCAGTTCTTC. Translation gives CASSLGPLGNNEQFF.